The rows below give T cell receptor beta chains drawn from one sample of a study of T-cell memory formation after mild COVID-19. Using its own MiXCR run on the 5' RACE reads, TCRdb lists one record per CDR3 protein. The sample yields about 400,000 distinct CDR3 sequences, around 14% seen once. The sequenced sample consisted of PBMCs or a T cell subset sorted from them (not recorded which). Every receptor here comes from a young man who had mild COVID-19 (a few samples of this study predate the infection). Cell type and time point are not known. Both conserved end residues are part of each CDR3. Fields, in order: V gene, clone size, J gene, D gene, CDR3 protein, CDR3 DNA. A D gene is named only where the DNA matches it firmly. Size values are once, few and many counts, or a class for expanded clones, and some rows have none.

TRBV6-1	-	TRBJ2-1	TRBD1	CASSETWTGRYNEQFF	TGTGCCAGCAGTGAAACGTGGACAGGGAGGTACAATGAGCAGTTCTTC
TRBV6-5	-	TRBJ2-5	TRBD2	CASSYSFSGGQETQYF	TGTGCCAGCAGTTACTCGTTTTCGGGGGGTCAAGAGACCCAGTACTTC
TRBV20-1	few	TRBJ2-1	-	CSARSALAIYNEQFF	TGCAGTGCTAGAAGTGCGCTAGCGATCTACAATGAGCAGTTCTTC
TRBV7-9	-	TRBJ1-2	-	CASSLAARASNYGYTF	TGTGCCAGCAGCTTAGCGGCAAGAGCTAGTAACTATGGCTACACCTTC
TRBV7-3	few	TRBJ2-1	TRBD2	CASSLKLAGGLNEQFF	TGTGCCAGCAGCTTAAAACTAGCGGGGGGTCTCAATGAGCAGTTCTTC
TRBV4-3	-	TRBJ1-4	-	CASSQDLATNEKLFF	TGCGCCAGCAGCCAAGATTTAGCCACTAATGAAAAACTGTTTTTT
TRBV4-2	-	TRBJ2-5	TRBD2	CASSRRLAGGSEETQYF	TGTGCCAGCAGCCGAAGACTAGCGGGGGGATCGGAAGAGACCCAGTACTTC
TRBV19	-	TRBJ2-3	TRBD2	CASSQLAGGDTDTQYF	TGTGCCAGTAGTCAACTAGCGGGGGGGGACACAGATACGCAGTATTTT
TRBV11-2	few	TRBJ2-2	-	CASRLGGGYTGELFF	TGTGCCAGCAGACTGGGAGGGGGCTACACCGGGGAGCTGTTTTTT
TRBV11-2	-	TRBJ1-5	-	CASTTGINQPQHF	TGTGCCAGCACCACCGGCATCAATCAGCCCCAGCATTTT
TRBV7-2	few	TRBJ2-5	-	CASSSRALGETQYF	TGTGCCAGCAGCTCCCGGGCCCTTGGAGAGACCCAGTACTTC
TRBV7-8	-	TRBJ2-1	-	CASSLAFRVRQFF	TGTGCCAGCAGCTTAGCGTTCAGGGTAAGGCAGTTCTTC
TRBV20-1	many	TRBJ2-7	-	CSASRPGVGQYF	TGCAGTGCTAGCCGCCCAGGGGTAGGGCAGTACTTC
TRBV5-4	-	TRBJ2-5	-	CASSFGGLAQETQYF	TGTGCCAGCAGTTTCGGGGGACTCGCTCAAGAGACCCAGTACTTC
TRBV25-1	-	TRBJ1-6	TRBD1	CASSPGTESSPLHF	TGTGCCAGCAGTCCTGGGACAGAGTCCTCACCCCTCCACTTT
TRBV5-6	-	TRBJ1-5	-	CASSLDRENQPQHF	TGTGCCAGCAGCTTGGACAGGGAAAATCAGCCCCAGCATTTT
TRBV7-7	-	TRBJ2-1	-	CASSLAQGNEQFF	TGTGCCAGCAGCTTAGCCCAGGGGAATGAGCAGTTCTTC
TRBV4-3	-	TRBJ2-3	TRBD2	CASSQLAGGPDTQYF	TGCGCCAGCAGCCAGCTAGCGGGGGGGCCTGATACGCAGTATTTT
TRBV6-5	few	TRBJ1-2	-	CASSYRQKAGYTF	TGTGCCAGCAGTTATAGGCAGAAGGCGGGCTACACCTTC
TRBV12-5	-	TRBJ2-3	TRBD2	CASGLVPSGADTQYF	TGTGCTAGTGGTTTGGTACCGAGCGGGGCAGATACGCAGTATTTT
TRBV2	-	TRBJ1-1	-	CASRTPRGNTEAFF	TGTGCCAGCAGGACCCCCCGGGGTAACACTGAAGCTTTCTTT
TRBV12-3/TRBV12-4	few	TRBJ1-1	-	CASTISQHGGNTEAFF	TGTGCCAGCACCATATCCCAGCACGGTGGGAACACTGAAGCTTTCTTT
TRBV5-6	few	TRBJ2-3	TRBD2	CASSLTSGGLTDTQYF	TGTGCCAGCAGCTTGACAAGCGGGGGACTCACAGATACGCAGTATTTT
TRBV5-1	-	TRBJ2-1	-	CASSPRSSGGGNEQFF	TGCGCCAGCAGCCCCCGGTCCTCCGGAGGGGGCAATGAGCAGTTCTTC
TRBV4-1	many	TRBJ1-4	-	CASSQDRGTDATNEKLFF	TGCGCCAGCAGCCAAGATCGGGGCACCGATGCAACTAATGAAAAACTGTTTTTT
TRBV7-9	-	TRBJ2-2	TRBD1	CASSPSRTGTGTGELFF	TGTGCCAGCAGCCCATCTAGGACAGGGACCGGCACCGGGGAGCTGTTTTTT
TRBV20-1	-	TRBJ2-1	TRBD2	CSSLSGGPLGEQFF	TGCAGTTCCCTTAGCGGGGGGCCCCTCGGTGAGCAGTTCTTC
TRBV7-9	few	TRBJ1-3	-	CASSQTRAGNTIYF	TGTGCCAGCAGCCAAACGAGGGCGGGGAACACCATATATTTT
TRBV20-1	-	TRBJ1-5	-	CSARVLGVGQPQHF	TGCAGTGCTAGAGTCCTTGGGGTCGGGCAGCCCCAGCATTTT
TRBV7-2	-	TRBJ2-1	-	CASSSLLGEGTNEQFF	TGTGCCAGCAGCTCTCTTCTAGGGGAGGGGACAAATGAGCAGTTCTTC
TRBV29-1	-	TRBJ1-2	-	CSVSFLIAGYGYTF	TGCAGCGTTTCTTTCTTAATAGCCGGGTATGGCTACACCTTC
TRBV12-3/TRBV12-4	few	TRBJ1-1	-	CATHLSQGLGTEAFF	TGTGCCACCCACCTCAGTCAGGGGCTCGGCACTGAAGCTTTCTTT